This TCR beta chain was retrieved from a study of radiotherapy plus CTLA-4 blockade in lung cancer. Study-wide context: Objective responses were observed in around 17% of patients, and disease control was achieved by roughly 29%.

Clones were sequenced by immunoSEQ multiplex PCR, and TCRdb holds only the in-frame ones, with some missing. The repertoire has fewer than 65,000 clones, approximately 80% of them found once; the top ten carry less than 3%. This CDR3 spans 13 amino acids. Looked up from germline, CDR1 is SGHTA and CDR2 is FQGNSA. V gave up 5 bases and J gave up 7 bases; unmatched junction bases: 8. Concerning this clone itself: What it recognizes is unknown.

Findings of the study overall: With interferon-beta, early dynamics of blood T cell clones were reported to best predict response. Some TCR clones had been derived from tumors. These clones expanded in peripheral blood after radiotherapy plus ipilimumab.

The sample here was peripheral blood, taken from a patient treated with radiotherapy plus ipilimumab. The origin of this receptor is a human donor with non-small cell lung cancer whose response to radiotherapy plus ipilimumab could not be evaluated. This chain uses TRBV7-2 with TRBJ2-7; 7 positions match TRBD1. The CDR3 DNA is TGTGCCAGCAGCGTCTACAGGGGAAGAGAGCAGTACTTC. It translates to CASSVYRGREQYF.